This note documents a single T cell receptor beta chain sequence. Its antigen is undetermined. This entry is derived from a study of shared clonotypes between healthy human individuals. On the study more broadly: Each donor contributed plates that comprised three CD4 naive, three CD4 memory, two CD8 naive and one CD8 memory. Study outcomes and limitations: Clonotypes shared by all four donors outscored non-shared clonotypes in generation probability.

The CDR3 totals 14 residues. CDR1 MNHEY and CDR2 SMNVEV come from the germline V gene (reference sequence). Trimming took 3 bases from V and 6 from J, leaving 9 bases between them. Samples underwent the assay at deep level. As handled by the study authors: Filtering differed because ImmunoSEQ produced junction-only sequences that carried no quality scores. Using immunoSEQ multiplex PCR, the repertoire was profiled, and TCRdb retains in-frame clones only, with some absent. The V and J calls and clone size were taken over from that table, and D and trimming were inferred from the DNA. The profile shows about 1 million clones, roughly 80% of them singletons.

This clonotype was sampled from a man between 18 and 29 years old in good health. V usage is TRBV27 and J usage is TRBJ1-6; TRBD1 is a possible D gene (5 bases). Sequenced material: memory CD4+ T cells sorted from blood. The subset denotes: CD45RA-negative fraction. CDR3 amino acids: CASSFRDPNSPLHF. The DNA of the CDR3 is TGTGCCAGCAGTTTCAGGGATCCTAATTCACCCCTCCACTTT.